The rows below give T cell receptor beta chains drawn from one sample of a study of blood T cell repertoires in COVID-19. Generated by immunoSEQ multiplex PCR, the TCRdb table keeps only in-frame clones and is missing some. Here the sample spans roughly 150,000 clones, about 87% being singletons. Sequencing was carried out using peripheral blood. These receptors were collected from a woman of 80 years or more with acute or convalescent COVID-19. Each CDR3 is given with its conserved first and last residue.

TRBV2 | 13 | CASSRQGNTEAFF
TRBV28 | 17 | CASSSSTGVAMNTEAFF
TRBV11-2 | 15 | CASSLGPVRLYGYTF
TRBV19 | 15 | CASSIVWDTNTEAFF
TRBV30 | 15 | CAWSVLGGGNQPQHF
TRBV2 | 14 | CASRQGYIISPLHF
TRBV4-1 | 17 | CASSHSRTSGGTDTQYF
TRBV7-9 | 19 | CASRAGAQRWGIKSTEAFF
TRBV12-5 | 18 | CASGLLRGGQTWNTEAFF
TRBV10-1 | 14 | CASSESRPTDTQYF
TRBV19 | 17 | CASSGGTGWGGNQPQHF
TRBV14 | 15 | CASSPRQGPNTEAFF
TRBV15 | 13 | CATSRDHSGGYTF
TRBV4-1 | 15 | CASSSKGGGNTEAFF
TRBV5-5 | 14 | CASSLDRANTEAFF
TRBV11-2 | 16 | CASSSRTGGTYNEQFF
TRBV19 | 15 | CASSRTSGGAYTQYF
TRBV5-1 | 14 | CASSLDPERDTQYF
TRBV5-1 | 17 | CASSPHHGTGITGELFF
TRBV5-1 | 16 | CASSLATGQSNEKLFF
TRBV7-3 | 13 | CASSLRTLSEAFF
TRBV2 | 16 | CASSWTASSGANVLTF
TRBV7-9 | 18 | CASSLARDRGSTNEKLFF
TRBV2 | 15 | CASKRMRETRTEAFF
TRBV5-4 | 14 | CASSSGQGAGELFF
TRBV18 | 17 | CASSPRSGTGQGYGYTF
TRBV4-3 | 15 | CASSQDGMGQEKLFF
TRBV7-9 | 16 | CASSLGQGDANQPQHF
TRBV5-1 | 15 | CASSYQGGANTEAFF
TRBV9 | 15 | CASSVDWGSESTQYF
TRBV11-2 | 13 | CASKTSGANVLTF
TRBV28 | 14 | CASSWPGGRTEAFF
TRBV19 | 14 | CASSIGTGNQPQHF
TRBV5-1 | 16 | CASSFGGAGGSYGYTF
TRBV4-3 | 12 | CASSQLGGEQYF
TRBV4-1 | 16 | CASSQGSAPGDEKLFF
TRBV29-1 | 14 | CSVEPGSSGGTQYF
TRBV6-5 | 15 | CASRYGQYSNQPQHF
TRBV11-2 | 14 | CASSASTSGNTIYF
TRBV27 | 16 | CASSYLQGGRTDTQYF
TRBV6-5 | 13 | CASSYAGKGGYTF
TRBV7-2 | 14 | CASSLLLAKETQYF
TRBV5-4 | 16 | CASSLYPGQGSYGYTF
TRBV6-6 | 16 | CASSYPQATINSPLHF
TRBV7-6 | 15 | CASSARTSFLETQYF
TRBV4-2 | 15 | CASSNLGQPNYGYTF
TRBV5-4 | 15 | CASGPPGTSSYEQYF
TRBV19 | 19 | CASSIRSRPGISIDYGYTF
TRBV5-1 | 13 | CASSRTGNTEAFF
TRBV18 | 14 | CASSPNTANTEAFF
TRBV27 | 15 | CASSPRTETNEKLFF
TRBV4-3 | 15 | CASSEDGNRYNEQFF
TRBV2 | 15 | CASSVGGDLADTQYF
TRBV4-1 | 16 | CASSQDLGAGNQPQHF
TRBV5-8 | 15 | CASSRGQGAREKLFF
TRBV15 | 14 | CATSRGQGNTEAFF
TRBV18 | 19 | CASSPLQGTGGSYNSPLHF